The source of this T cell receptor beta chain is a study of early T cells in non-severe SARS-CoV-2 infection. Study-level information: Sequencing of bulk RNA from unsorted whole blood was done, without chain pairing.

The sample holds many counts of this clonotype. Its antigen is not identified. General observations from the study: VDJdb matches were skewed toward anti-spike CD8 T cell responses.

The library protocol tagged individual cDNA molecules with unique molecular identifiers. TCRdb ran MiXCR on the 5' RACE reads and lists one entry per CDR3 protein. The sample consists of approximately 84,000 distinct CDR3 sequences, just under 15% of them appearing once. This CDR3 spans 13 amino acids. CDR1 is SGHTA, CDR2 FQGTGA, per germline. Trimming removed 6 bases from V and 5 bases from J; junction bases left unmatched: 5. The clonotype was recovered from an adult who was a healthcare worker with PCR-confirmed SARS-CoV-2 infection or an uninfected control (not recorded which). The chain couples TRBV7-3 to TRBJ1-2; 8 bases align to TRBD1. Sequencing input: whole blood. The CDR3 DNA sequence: TGTGCCAGCAGTCCCGGGACAGGATATGGCTACACCTTC. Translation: CASSPGTGYGYTF.